These 30 T cell receptor beta chains came from one sample sequenced in a study of blood T cell repertoires in COVID-19. The assay was immunoSEQ multiplex PCR, and TCRdb's table has in-frame clones only and misses some. Of roughly 350,000 clones listed, roughly 89% are singletons. Sequenced: peripheral blood. The receptors shown here come from a woman aged 18-29 years who had recovered from COVID-19.

This chain links TRBV18 with TRBJ2-3, with TRBD2 as a possible D gene (5 bases). Per the germline V gene, CDR1 is KGHSH and CDR2 is LQKENI. This CDR3 region has 14 residues. V was cut by 3 bases and J by 6 bases, with 13 bases left in between. CDR3 in DNA: TGTGCCAGCTCACCCGGACCCCCGGGGGATACGCAGTATTTT. Translating it yields CASSPGPPGDTQYF. The whole variable domain, filled in from reference TRBV18 and TRBJ2-3, reads NAGVMQNPRHLVRRRGQEARLRCSPMKGHSHVYWYRQLPEEGLKFMVYLQKENIIDESGMPKERFSAEFPKEGPSILRIQQVVRGDSAAYFCASSPGPPGDTQYFGPGTRLTVL.

This rearrangement joins TRBV11-2 to TRBJ2-7, with D possibly being TRBD2 (5 bases). Germline V gene sequence: CDR1 SGHAT, CDR2 FQNNGV. CDR3 length equals 12 residues. V was cut by 5 bases and J by 6 bases, with 11 bases left in between. The CDR3 DNA follows: TGTGCCAGCAGCCAAATCAGCGGCGAGCAGTACGTC. Protein product: CASSQISGEQYV.

The genes are TRBV10-2 and TRBJ2-5, with 10 bases fitting TRBD2. The CDR3 runs 16 residues. In germline, CDR1 is WSHSY, CDR2 SAAADI. V shed 4 bases, J shed 5 bases, and the junction held 10 bases outside the gene matches. The CDR3 region has the DNA TGCGCCAGCAGTGGGGGGCCCCTAGCGGGAGTGGAGACCCAGTACTTC. This codes for CASSGGPLAGVETQYF.

The chain employs TRBV6-6 and TRBJ2-6; 8 nucleotides match TRBD2. The CDR3 extends over 17 amino acids. Per germline, CDR1 MNHNY and CDR2 SVGAGI (reference sequence). J gave up 2 bases and V 5 bases, and 8 bases lay outside the gene matches. The CDR3 is CASSQRGGSPGANVLTF. The CDR3 bases are TGTGCCAGCAGTCAACGGGGGGGCTCCCCTGGGGCCAACGTCCTGACTTTC.

The chain couples TRBV11-3 to TRBJ2-4; the match to TRBD2 covers 8 bases. J gave up 0 bases and V 5 bases, and 12 bases lay outside the gene matches. The CDR3 has 18 residues. The germline V gene has CDR1 SGHNT and CDR2 YENEEA. In DNA form, the CDR3 reads TGTGCCAGCAGCCGGAGGACTAGCCAAACTCTAGCCAAAAACATTCAGTACTTC. Its translation is CASSRRTSQTLAKNIQYF.

The CDR3 coding sequence is TGTGCCAGCAGTTTTGGCAACCCGGGGGAAGCTTTCTTT. This encodes CASSFGNPGEAFF. The chain couples TRBV27 to TRBJ1-1, with D unresolved. Trimming removed 3 bases at V and 8 bases at J, with 13 bases between. This CDR3 comprises 13 residues. CDR1 and CDR2 (germline): MNHEY, SMNVEV (reference sequence).

The V gene is TRBV5-5, the J gene TRBJ2-1, with 7 bases fitting TRBD2. V dropped 4 bases and J dropped 1; count of bases not matched to a gene: 8. Germline assignment: CDR1 SGHKS and CDR2 YYEKEE (reference sequence). The CDR3 runs to 16 residues. Here the CDR3 reads CASSPSYGRSYNEQFF. CDR3 coding DNA: TGTGCCAGCAGCCCATCCTACGGGAGGTCCTACAATGAGCAGTTCTTC.

The gene calls are TRBV12-5 and TRBJ2-2; 12 nucleotides match TRBD1. Germline trimming cut 0 bases from V and 7 bases from J; bases unmatched to any gene: 6. CDR1 is LGHNT and CDR2 is FRNRAP in the germline V gene. This CDR3 region has 17 residues. The CDR3, as DNA: TGTGCTAGTGGTTTGGTACGGGACAGGGGGCACGTCGGGGAGCTGTTTTTT. Amino acid sequence: CASGLVRDRGHVGELFF. The variable domain in full, completed from reference TRBV12-5 and TRBJ2-2, reads DARVTQTPRHKVTEMGQEVTMRCQPILGHNTVFWYRQTMMQGLELLAYFRNRAPLDDSGMPKDRFSAEMPDATLATLKIQPSEPRDSAVYFCASGLVRDRGHVGELFFGEGSRLTVL.

This chain joins TRBV6-5 and TRBJ2-7; a weak D match, TRBD2 (5 bases). This CDR3 has 16 amino acids. Germline CDR1 and CDR2: MNHEY and SVGAGI. Trimming removed 4 bases at V and 3 bases at J, with 19 bases between. The CDR3 loop is CASSSSWGSAYYEQYV. In DNA, the CDR3 is TGTGCCAGCAGTTCAAGCTGGGGTAGCGCGTACTACGAGCAGTACGTC.

CDR3 DNA sequence: TGTGCCAGCAGCATGAAAGGGGCTGGAAACACCATATATTTT. It codes for CASSMKGAGNTIYF. J is TRBJ1-3 and V is TRBV5-4, with D possibly TRBD1 on 5 matching bases. Trimming pared 4 bases from V and 2 bases from J, leaving 10 bases between. CDR1 and CDR2 from the germline V gene are SGHNT and YYREEE (reference sequence). The CDR3 is made up of 14 amino acids.

A word on this clone: Other DNA sequences from this sample encode an identical CDR3 as well. J is TRBJ1-6 and V is TRBV11-3; 8 bases line up with TRBD1. Germline assignment: CDR1 SGHNT and CDR2 YENEEA. This CDR3 has 14 amino acids. Trimming at V came to 3 bases and at J to 7 bases, leaving 2 bases not matched to a gene. The CDR3 DNA reads TGTGCCAGCAGCTTCGGACAGGGAAATTCACCCCTCCACTTT. Translation gives CASSFGQGNSPLHF.

The chain carries TRBV7-2 and TRBJ2-3; 16 bases agree with TRBD2. Losses at the gene ends were 1 base for V and 7 bases for J; bases not matched to a gene: 5. Germline-derived CDR1 and CDR2 are SGHTA and FQGNSA. The CDR3 runs 17 residues. Here the CDR3 reads CASSLVGTSGRENTQYF. The CDR3 bases are TGTGCCAGCAGCTTAGTGGGGACTAGCGGGAGGGAGAATACGCAGTATTTT.

This chain joins TRBV11-2 and TRBJ2-1; the match to TRBD2 covers 8 bases. The CDR3 totals 15 residues. Germline V gives CDR1 SGHAT, CDR2 FQNNGV. V lost 6 bases, J lost 8 bases, and 12 bases stayed unmatched. The CDR3 loop reads CASSLGSGITHEQFF. The CDR3 DNA reads as TGTGCCAGCAGTCTAGGTAGCGGGATAACTCATGAGCAGTTCTTC. Full variable domain (outside the CDR3, taken from reference TRBV11-2 and TRBJ2-1): EAGVAQSPRYKIIEKRQSVAFWCNPISGHATLYWYQQILGQGPKLLIQFQNNGVVDDSQLPKDRFSAERLKGVDSTLKIQPAKLEDSAVYLCASSLGSGITHEQFFGPGTRLTVL.

This clone came up a few times. The chain joins TRBV6-1 to TRBJ1-2; 7 bases line up with TRBD1. CDR3 length: 13 amino acids. Germline lookup yields CDR1 MNHNS and CDR2 SASEGT. V was clipped by 3 bases and J by 12 bases; unmatched bases: 10. The CDR3 sequence: CASSEREQGKNTF. As DNA, the CDR3 is TGTGCCAGCAGTGAGAGGGAACAGGGGAAAAACACCTTC.

The rearrangement joins TRBV3-1 (or the pseudogene TRBV3-2) to TRBJ1-2; 9 bases map to TRBD1. Germline V CDR1 and CDR2: LGHDT, YNNKEL (reference sequence). This CDR3 spans 15 amino acids. V trimming: 7 bases; J trimming: 3 bases; junction bases outside the gene matches: 9. CDR3 bases: TGTGCCAGCACCTCGGGACAGGGAAGGGACTATGGCTACACCTTC. As protein: CASTSGQGRDYGYTF.

This clone was detected only a few times. V gene TRBV7-6 combines with J gene TRBJ2-2; 12 positions match TRBD2. The CDR3 spans 16 residues. Germline trimming cut 6 bases from V and 6 bases from J; bases unmatched to any gene: 8. Germline V gene sequence: CDR1 SGHVS, CDR2 FNYEAQ. CDR3 sequence reads: CASRLTSGRPAGELFF. The CDR3 DNA sequence: TGTGCCAGCAGGTTGACTAGCGGGAGACCCGCCGGGGAGCTGTTTTTT.

The chain couples TRBV10-2 to TRBJ2-1; TRBD1 aligns across 9 bases. Germline trimming cut 0 bases from V and 9 bases from J; bases unmatched to any gene: 18. CDR3 size: 19 residues. Per germline, CDR1 WSHSY and CDR2 SAAADI. The CDR3 bases are TGCGCCAGCAGTGAGTCGAGGGGTAACAGGGGGCTCGGTGGTGCTGAGCAGTTCTTC. This gives the protein CASSESRGNRGLGGAEQFF.

This chain connects TRBV5-4 to TRBJ1-3, with 10 bases that match TRBD1. Germline loops: CDR1 SGHNT, CDR2 YYREEE (reference sequence). With 4 bases clipped from V and 3 bases from J, the junction kept 7 bases outside the gene matches. The CDR3 is 16 residues long. For the CDR3, the DNA is TGTGCCAGCAGCATGGGACAGGGGTTTTTTGGAAACACCATATATTTT. The encoded protein is CASSMGQGFFGNTIYF.

The V gene is TRBV6-2 or TRBV6-3, the J gene TRBJ2-5; 7 nucleotides match TRBD1. The CDR3 has 16 residues. V dropped 4 bases and J dropped 5; count of bases not matched to a gene: 13. Germline V gene sequence: CDR1 MNHEY, CDR2 SVGEGT. The CDR3 nucleotides read TGTGCCAGCAGTTCCTTCCCCCAGGGGGAATGGGAGACCCAGTACTTC. Its translation is CASSSFPQGEWETQYF.

This chain connects TRBV2 to TRBJ2-4; possible D gene TRBD1, 6 bases. Germline V gene sequence: CDR1 SNHLY, CDR2 FYNNEI. V was clipped by 6 bases and J by 0 bases, with 18 bases between them. This CDR3 region has 17 residues. CDR3 bases: TGTGCCAGCAGCGGGGACAAGAAGCACCTAGCCAAAAACATTCAGTACTTC. This codes for CASSGDKKHLAKNIQYF.

The chain joins TRBV11-3 to TRBJ2-3, with 8 bases lining up with TRBD1. The CDR3 contains 14 residues. Trimming cost V 4 bases and J 2 bases; bases outside gene matches: 2. The germline V gene encodes CDR1 SGHNT and CDR2 YENEEA. CDR3 residues: CASSWGQATDTQYF. The CDR3 DNA follows: TGTGCCAGCAGCTGGGGACAGGCCACAGATACGCAGTATTTT. The entire variable domain, with the rest obtained from reference TRBV11-3 and TRBJ2-3, is as follows: EAGVVQSPRYKIIEKKQPVAFWCNPISGHNTLYWYLQNLGQGPELLIRYENEEAVDDSQLPKDRFSAERLKGVDSTLKIQPAELGDSAVYLCASSWGQATDTQYFGPGTRLTVL.

This clone was seen a single time. The rearrangement links TRBV4-3 to TRBJ2-1; 11 bases are shared with TRBD2. Germline CDR1 is LGHNA and CDR2 is YSLEER. V lost 5 bases to trimming and J lost 3 bases; unmatched junction nucleotides: 6. The CDR3 length is 16 residues. The CDR3 region has the DNA TGCGCCAGCAGCTACAGGACTAGCGGGCGCTACAATGAGCAGTTCTTC. Its protein is CASSYRTSGRYNEQFF.

The chain carries TRBV10-1 and TRBJ2-1, with 8 nucleotides matching TRBD2. The V and J ends lost 0 bases and 12 bases, in that order; junction bases with no gene match: 13. Germline CDR1 reads WNHNN; CDR2 reads SYGVQD (reference sequence). The CDR3 is 16 amino acids. The DNA of the CDR3 is TGCGCCAGCAGTGAGTCGAATCATCGGACTAGCATGGGGCAGTTCTTC. It encodes CASSESNHRTSMGQFF.

The chain is built from TRBV14 and TRBJ2-3; 10 positions match TRBD1. The V gene end was trimmed by 4 bases and the J gene end by 0 bases; junction bases not matched to a gene: 7. Germline CDR1 reads SGHDN; CDR2 reads FVKESK. This CDR3 contains 17 residues. CDR3 nucleotides: TGTGCCAGCAGCCGAGGGACAGGGGTCTCTAGCACAGATACGCAGTATTTT. Translating it yields CASSRGTGVSSTDTQYF.

The J gene is TRBJ1-5, the V gene TRBV7-8, with TRBD1 as a possible D gene (5 bases). Germline V lookup: CDR1 SGHVS, CDR2 FQNEAQ. V was trimmed by 0 bases and J by 1 base, leaving 10 bases between them. CDR3 size: 16 residues. The CDR3 region is CASSLAFQGSNQPQHF. The CDR3 DNA sequence: TGTGCCAGCAGCTTAGCGTTTCAGGGAAGCAATCAGCCCCAGCATTTT.

This chain joins TRBV4-3 and TRBJ1-2, with 7 bases identical to TRBD1. This CDR3 has 15 residues. J lost 2 bases, V lost 1 base, and 4 bases had no gene match. Germline CDR1 and CDR2: LGHNA and YSLEER. The CDR3 sequence is CASSQVTGRNYGYTF. In nucleotides, the CDR3 is TGCGCCAGCAGCCAAGTGACAGGGCGGAACTATGGCTACACCTTC.

CDR3 residues: CASSPGQGWETQYF. CDR3 DNA sequence: TGTGCCAGCAGCCCGGGACAGGGCTGGGAGACCCAGTACTTC. The V and J genes are TRBV5-4 and TRBJ2-5, with TRBD1 matching 9 bases. CDR1 SGHNT and CDR2 YYREEE come from the germline V gene (reference sequence). CDR3 length: 14 residues. The ends lost 4 bases at V and 5 bases at J; junction bases unmatched: 6. Full variable domain (missing parts from reference TRBV5-4 and TRBJ2-5): ETGVTQSPTHLIKTRGQQVTLRCSSQSGHNTVSWYQQALGQGPQFIFQYYREEENGRGNFPPRFSGLQFPNYSSELNVNALELDDSALYLCASSPGQGWETQYFGPGTRLLVL.

The gene calls are TRBV30 and TRBJ1-1; 10 bases line up with TRBD1. Germline-derived CDR1 and CDR2 are GTSNPN and SVGIG (reference sequence). This CDR3 is 13 amino acids long. J gave up 5 bases and V 3 bases, and 3 bases lay outside the gene matches. The DNA of the CDR3 is TGTGCCTGGAGGAGGGACAGGGGTACTGAAGCTTTCTTT. Translated, it gives CAWRRDRGTEAFF.

The V call is TRBV7-2, the J call TRBJ1-2, with a weak D call TRBD1 (5 bases). Trimming shortened V by 5 bases and J by 8 bases, and 18 bases separated the two germline ends. CDR3 length: 14 residues. Germline CDR1 and CDR2: SGHTA and FQGNSA. CDR3 bases: TGTGCCAGCAGCCAAGATATGAACAGGCCCGGCTACACCTTC. Protein product: CASSQDMNRPGYTF.

V is TRBV5-1 and J is TRBJ2-2; TRBD1 agrees at 8 bases. V shed 7 bases, J shed 2 bases, and the junction held 7 bases outside the gene matches. The CDR3 has 15 residues. Germline V lookup: CDR1 SGHRS, CDR2 YFSETQ. CDR3 in amino acids: CASQLGQGNTGELFF. CDR3 DNA: TGCGCCAGCCAATTAGGACAGGGCAACACCGGGGAGCTGTTTTTT. The full variable domain, with the rest looked up from reference TRBV5-1 and TRBJ2-2, is KAGVTQTPRYLIKTRGQQVTLSCSPISGHRSVSWYQQTPGQGLQFLFEYFSETQRNKGNFPGRFSGRQFSNSRSEMNVSTLELGDSALYLCASQLGQGNTGELFFGEGSRLTVL.